These 32 T cell receptor beta chains came from one sample sequenced in a study of blood T cell repertoires in COVID-19. Profiled with immunoSEQ multiplex PCR; TCRdb holds only in-frame clones, not every one. In the table there are some 490,000 clones, about nine tenths of which are singletons. The specimen was PBMCs or T cells enriched from blood (not recorded which). The receptors here all came from a woman aged 60 to 75 who had recovered from COVID-19.

The V and J genes are TRBV19 and TRBJ1-2; TRBD1 agrees at 9 bases. This CDR3 has 17 residues. Germline V lookup: CDR1 LNHDA, CDR2 SQIVND (reference sequence). The V and J ends lost 4 bases and 7 bases, in that order; junction bases with no gene match: 16. The CDR3 reads CASSTTGTGLKEFGYTF. In nucleotides, the CDR3 is TGTGCCAGTAGTACGACCGGGACAGGGTTGAAAGAGTTTGGCTACACCTTC.

The chain joins TRBV30 to TRBJ1-3, with 8 bases matching TRBD1. In germline, CDR1 is GTSNPN, CDR2 SVGIG (reference sequence). V lost 4 bases to trimming and J lost 3 bases; unmatched junction nucleotides: 5. The CDR3 spans 14 residues. The CDR3 DNA reads TGTGCCTGGACACGACAGGGGCTTGGAAACACCATATATTTT. It translates to CAWTRQGLGNTIYF.

V gene TRBV5-1 combines with J gene TRBJ1-2; 9 nucleotides line up with TRBD1. CDR3 length: 15 residues. V trimming: 2 bases; J trimming: 4 bases; junction bases outside the gene matches: 6. Germline CDR1 reads SGHRS; CDR2 reads YFSETQ. This CDR3 is CASSLRTGVPYGYTF. The CDR3 DNA reads as TGCGCCAGCAGCTTACGGACAGGGGTCCCCTATGGCTACACCTTC. Using reference TRBV5-1 and TRBJ1-2 for the parts outside the CDR3, the full variable domain is KAGVTQTPRYLIKTRGQQVTLSCSPISGHRSVSWYQQTPGQGLQFLFEYFSETQRNKGNFPGRFSGRQFSNSRSEMNVSTLELGDSALYLCASSLRTGVPYGYTFGSGTRLTVV.

Only one count was recorded for this clone. The rearrangement joins TRBV28 to TRBJ1-3; 8 nucleotides match TRBD1. Germline CDR1 MDHEN, CDR2 SYDVKM. V lost 8 bases to trimming and J lost 2 bases; unmatched junction nucleotides: 8. There are 15 residues in the CDR3. The CDR3: CASGTGGIPGNTIYF. The CDR3 DNA sequence: TGTGCCAGCGGTACAGGGGGAATCCCTGGAAACACCATATATTTT.

As for this clone: Other nucleotide sequences in the sample specify the same CDR3. J is TRBJ1-5 and V is TRBV11-2; the D gene is possibly TRBD1 (5 bases). CDR1 and CDR2 (germline): SGHAT, FQNNGV. CDR3 length: 13 amino acids. The V gene lost 0 bases and the J gene lost 7 bases, with 7 bases spanning the gap. The CDR3: CASSLERGQPQHF. DNA of the CDR3: TGTGCCAGCAGCTTAGAACGGGGGCAGCCCCAGCATTTT.

V gene TRBV18 combines with J gene TRBJ2-7; the match to TRBD1 covers 7 bases. Germline lookup yields CDR1 KGHSH and CDR2 LQKENI. V lost 2 bases to trimming and J lost 1 base; unmatched junction nucleotides: 8. The CDR3 sequence is 16 residues long. The CDR3 sequence is CASSPYDRASSYEQYV. CDR3 DNA: TGTGCCAGCTCACCATACGACAGGGCCTCTTCCTACGAGCAGTACGTC.

V and J are TRBV24-1 and TRBJ1-3; a possible D gene is TRBD1 (6 bases). Trimming took off 4 bases at V and 0 bases at J, with 9 bases between the two ends. The CDR3 runs 15 residues. Germline V gene data show CDR1 as KGHDR and CDR2 as SFDVKD. The CDR3 DNA reads as TGTGCCACCAGTGACAACAGGGACTCTGGAAACACCATATATTTT. It translates to CATSDNRDSGNTIYF.

This clone was seen only once. The chain couples TRBV5-1 to TRBJ2-3; the match to TRBD1 covers 7 bases. With 5 bases clipped from V and 4 bases from J, the junction kept 7 bases outside the gene matches. Per germline, CDR1 SGHRS and CDR2 YFSETQ. This CDR3 region has 14 residues. The CDR3 sequence: CASSPGGLSDTQYF. The CDR3 DNA reads as TGCGCCAGCAGTCCAGGGGGTTTGTCAGATACGCAGTATTTT.

V usage is TRBV6-5 and J usage is TRBJ2-4; D not certain. Trimming cost V 5 bases and J 6 bases, with 5 bases left between them. CDR1 and CDR2 from the germline V gene are MNHEY and SVGAGI. The CDR3 extends over 11 amino acids. The CDR3, as DNA: TGTGCCAGCAGTCTAACAAACATTCAGTACTTC. Residues: CASSLTNIQYF.

This clone has just a few counts. The chain recombines TRBV4-1 with TRBJ1-6, with D uncertain. In germline, CDR1 is MGHRA, CDR2 YSYEKL. This CDR3 has 15 amino acids. The V gene lost 2 bases and the J gene lost 7 bases, with 12 bases spanning the gap. CDR3 amino acids: CASSQHLLSNSPLHF. Here the CDR3 DNA reads TGCGCCAGCAGCCAACATCTACTATCGAATTCACCCCTCCACTTT.

The chain has TRBV6-5 and TRBJ2-7; TRBD1 matches 10 bases. J gave up 0 bases and V 6 bases, and 5 bases lay outside the gene matches. Germline-derived CDR1 and CDR2 are MNHEY and SVGAGI. CDR3 size: 15 residues. The CDR3 spells CASSVGQGSSYEQYV. The DNA of the CDR3 is TGTGCCAGCAGCGTGGGACAGGGGAGCTCCTACGAGCAGTACGTC.

This rearrangement joins TRBV7-8 to TRBJ2-3; D may be TRBD1 (5 bases). From germline, CDR1 is SGHVS and CDR2 FQNEAQ. Trimming cost V 0 bases and J 4 bases, with 11 bases left between them. The CDR3 spans 15 residues. The CDR3 DNA reads TGTGCCAGCAGCTTAGCGGTGACAGTTCCAGATACGCAGTATTTT. Residues: CASSLAVTVPDTQYF.

V and J are TRBV27 and TRBJ1-5; 7 bases align to TRBD1. The CDR3 sequence is 13 residues long. V shed 6 bases, J shed 6 bases, and the junction held 5 bases outside the gene matches. The germline V gene has CDR1 MNHEY and CDR2 SMNVEV (reference sequence). The CDR3 coding sequence is TGTGCCAGCAGGGCGACAGGGCTTCAGCCCCAGCATTTT. This codes for CASRATGLQPQHF.

The V gene is TRBV27, the J gene TRBJ2-3; possibly TRBD1 for D (5 bases). Trimming took 8 bases from V and 2 from J, leaving 17 bases between them. This CDR3 has 15 residues. The germline V gene has CDR1 MNHEY and CDR2 SMNVEV (reference sequence). The CDR3, as DNA: TGTGCCAGCCGCTTCTGGGGCAGAATCACAGATACGCAGTATTTT. Protein sequence: CASRFWGRITDTQYF.

CDR3 DNA: TGTGCCAGCAGCTTAGCAACTTTAGCTACCTCCGCCTCCTACGAGCAGTACTTC. Translation: CASSLATLATSASYEQYF. V gene TRBV7-9 combines with J gene TRBJ2-7; D unresolved. The CDR3 has 18 residues. Trimming left V 0 bases short and J 0 bases short, with 18 bases between. From germline, CDR1 is SEHNR and CDR2 FQNEAQ (reference sequence).

This chain links TRBV7-2 with TRBJ2-3; tentatively, D is TRBD1 (6 bases). The CDR3 sequence is 16 residues long. Germline V CDR1 and CDR2: SGHTA, FQGNSA. The V gene lost 2 bases and the J gene lost 3 bases, with 15 bases spanning the gap. DNA of the CDR3: TGTGCCAGCAGCTTAACAGGGTCATTAGGGACAGATACGCAGTATTTT. Its translation: CASSLTGSLGTDTQYF.

This clone was found once. The CDR3 DNA reads TGTGCCAGCAGCTACCTGGGGGGGGGCACAGATACGCAGTATTTT. Amino acid sequence: CASSYLGGGTDTQYF. V usage is TRBV7-9 and J usage is TRBJ2-3, with 7 positions matching TRBD2. Trimming at V came to 4 bases and at J to 1 base, leaving 5 bases not matched to a gene. Germline CDR1 reads SEHNR; CDR2 reads FQNEAQ (reference sequence). The CDR3 is 15 residues long.

The chain links TRBV7-2 to TRBJ2-1, with TRBD1 as a possible D gene (6 bases). V was pared by 4 bases and J by 0 bases, with 7 bases between. In germline, CDR1 is SGHTA, CDR2 FQGNSA. The CDR3 is made up of 14 amino acids. CDR3 in amino acids: CASSWTDSYNEQFF. The CDR3 bases are TGTGCCAGCAGCTGGACAGACTCCTACAATGAGCAGTTCTTC.

In this sample, this clone turned up once. The V and J genes are TRBV7-9 and TRBJ2-1; the D gene is possibly TRBD2 (5 bases). This CDR3 comprises 17 residues. The V end was cut by 0 bases, the J end by 0 bases, with 12 bases between. Germline V CDR1 and CDR2: SEHNR, FQNEAQ (reference sequence). The CDR3, as DNA: TGTGCCAGCAGCTTAGCCCCATTAGCGAGCTCCTACAATGAGCAGTTCTTC. This gives the protein CASSLAPLASSYNEQFF.

V usage is TRBV6-6 and J usage is TRBJ1-1; the D gene is possibly TRBD1 (5 bases). CDR1 MNHNY and CDR2 SVGAGI come from the germline V gene (reference sequence). V dropped 2 bases and J dropped 4 bases, with 14 bases sitting between them. The CDR3 consists of 15 residues. The CDR3 protein is CASSYISGGGTEAFF. The CDR3 DNA reads TGTGCCAGCAGTTACATCTCGGGCGGGGGCACTGAAGCTTTCTTT.

The chain uses TRBV28 and TRBJ1-6, with TRBD1 identical over 8 bases. Germline-derived CDR1 and CDR2 are MDHEN and SYDVKM. The CDR3 length is 16 residues. The trim removed 4 bases at V and 7 bases at J, leaving 9 bases unmatched. The CDR3 is CASSSLQGDLNSPLHF. The DNA for the CDR3 is TGTGCCAGCAGTTCATTACAGGGGGACCTCAATTCACCCCTCCACTTT.

The rearrangement uses TRBV11-3 and TRBJ2-7; tentatively, D is TRBD2 (5 bases). Trimming pared 3 bases from V and 0 bases from J, leaving 9 bases between. CDR3 length: 14 residues. Germline values: CDR1 SGHNT, CDR2 YENEEA. CDR3 residues: CASSFLGSSYEQYF. CDR3 coding DNA: TGTGCCAGCAGCTTCCTGGGGAGCTCCTACGAGCAGTACTTC.

As for this clone: Other DNA sequences within the sample encode an identical CDR3. The V and J genes are TRBV9 and TRBJ2-3; the match to TRBD2 covers 10 bases. CDR3 length equals 15 residues. Germline V CDR1 and CDR2: SGDLS, YYNGEE. V lost 1 base, J lost 1 base, and 0 bases stayed unmatched. The DNA for the CDR3 is TGTGCCAGCAGCGTACTAGCGGGGGGCACAGATACGCAGTATTTT. Translating gives CASSVLAGGTDTQYF.

The genes are TRBV6-5 and TRBJ1-2; 7 bases map to TRBD1. This CDR3 spans 14 amino acids. V lost 7 bases and J lost 6; bases outside the gene matches: 11. Germline CDR1 and CDR2: MNHEY and SVGAGI. In nucleotides, the CDR3 is TGTGCCAGCATTGGGGACCGAAGGGGGCATGGCTACACCTTC. Its protein is CASIGDRRGHGYTF.

This rearrangement joins TRBV4-1 to TRBJ1-1; no reliable D call. In germline, CDR1 is MGHRA, CDR2 YSYEKL. Trimming cost V 4 bases and J 2 bases, with 17 bases left between them. CDR3 size: 16 residues. The CDR3 nucleotides read TGCGCCAGCAGCCGCCTCGAGCGTACGGCCAACACTGAAGCTTTCTTT. Protein sequence: CASSRLERTANTEAFF.

The chain employs TRBV24-1 and TRBJ1-1; 11 positions agree with TRBD1. The germline CDR1 and CDR2 sequences are KGHDR and SFDVKD. The CDR3 is made up of 15 amino acids. The J segment lost 6 bases and the V segment lost 3 bases, leaving 5 bases of the junction unmatched. This chain's CDR3 is CATSDPGTGGSEAFF. In DNA, the CDR3 is TGTGCCACCAGTGATCCGGGGACAGGGGGTTCTGAAGCTTTCTTT.

On this clone itself: Other DNA sequences within the sample encode an identical CDR3. V gene TRBV11-2 combines with J gene TRBJ2-7, with 10 bases lining up with TRBD2. This CDR3 has 14 residues. Unmatched junction bases numbered 3, after V lost 5 bases and J lost 2 bases. Germline values: CDR1 SGHAT, CDR2 FQNNGV. Written as DNA, the CDR3 is TGTGCCAGCAGCCCTAGCGGGGGCACCTACGAGCAGTACTTC. The encoded protein is CASSPSGGTYEQYF.

With respect to this clone: The same CDR3 is also encoded by other DNA sequences in this sample. The chain links TRBV29-1 to TRBJ1-1; D is perhaps TRBD1 (6 bases). The CDR3 covers 12 residues. Between the trimmed V and J ends, which lost 3 bases and 1 base, there was a span of 6 bases. In germline, CDR1 is SQVTM, CDR2 ANQGSEA. CDR3 nucleotide sequence: TGCAGCGTTGACAGGGGGAACACTGAAGCTTTCTTT. The encoded protein is CSVDRGNTEAFF.

This chain uses TRBV10-2 with TRBJ2-5; TRBD2 matches 13 bases. With V trimmed by 6 bases and J by 4 bases, 2 bases remained unmatched. The CDR3 is made up of 14 amino acids. Per the germline V gene, CDR1 is WSHSY and CDR2 is SAAADI. The CDR3 sequence is CASRLAGGRETQYF. The CDR3 region has the DNA TGCGCCAGCAGACTAGCGGGGGGGCGAGAGACCCAGTACTTC.

This CDR3 is CASSFGGGNTIYF. The CDR3 region has the DNA TGTGCCAGCAGCTTCGGCGGCGGAAACACCATATATTTT. The V gene is TRBV7-9, the J gene TRBJ1-3; no definite D call. The V gene's germline CDR1 is SEHNR and CDR2 FQNEAQ (reference sequence). The CDR3 totals 13 residues. V was trimmed by 3 bases and J by 4 bases, leaving 7 bases between them.

A word on this clone: In the same sample, other DNA sequences code for this CDR3. V is TRBV5-4 and J is TRBJ2-2, with a weak D call TRBD1 (6 bases). The V and J ends lost 2 bases and 2 bases respectively, with 7 bases between them. CDR3 length: 14 amino acids. Germline V CDR1 and CDR2: SGHNT, YYREEE (reference sequence). Here the CDR3 reads CASSFRGNTGELFF. In DNA form, the CDR3 reads TGTGCCAGCAGCTTCAGGGGAAACACCGGGGAGCTGTTTTTT.

The chain couples TRBV1 to TRBJ2-3; the tabulated D call, TRBD2, remains unverified against the DNA. TRBV1 is deemed a pseudogene. CDR3 length: 17 residues. The CDR3 sequence: CTSSPPVAGALEDTQYF. The CDR3, as DNA: TGCACCAGCAGCCCTCCCGTAGCGGGGGCCTTAGAAGATACGCAGTATTTT.